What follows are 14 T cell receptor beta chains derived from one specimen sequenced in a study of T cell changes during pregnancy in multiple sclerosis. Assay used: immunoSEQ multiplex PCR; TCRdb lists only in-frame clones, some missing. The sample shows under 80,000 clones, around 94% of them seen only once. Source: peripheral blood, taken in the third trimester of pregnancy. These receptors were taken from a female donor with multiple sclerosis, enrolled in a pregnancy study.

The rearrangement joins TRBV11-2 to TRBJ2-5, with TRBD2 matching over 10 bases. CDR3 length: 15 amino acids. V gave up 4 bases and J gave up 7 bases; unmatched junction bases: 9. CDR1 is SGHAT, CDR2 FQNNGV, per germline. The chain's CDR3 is CASSSGLASWGTQYF. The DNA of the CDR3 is TGTGCCAGCAGCTCGGGACTAGCGTCTTGGGGGACCCAGTACTTC.

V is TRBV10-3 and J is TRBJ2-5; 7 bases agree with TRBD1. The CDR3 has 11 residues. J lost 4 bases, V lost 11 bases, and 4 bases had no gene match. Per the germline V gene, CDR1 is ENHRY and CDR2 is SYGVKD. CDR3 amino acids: CASGGRETQYF. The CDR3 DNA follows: TGTGCCTCAGGGGGTCGAGAGACCCAGTACTTC.

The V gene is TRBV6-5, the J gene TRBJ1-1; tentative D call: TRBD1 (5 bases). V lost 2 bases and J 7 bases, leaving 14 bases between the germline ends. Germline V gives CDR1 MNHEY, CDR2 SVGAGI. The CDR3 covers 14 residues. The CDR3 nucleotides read TGTGCCAGCAGTTACATTTTGGGGACTCTTGAAGCTTTCTTT. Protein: CASSYILGTLEAFF.

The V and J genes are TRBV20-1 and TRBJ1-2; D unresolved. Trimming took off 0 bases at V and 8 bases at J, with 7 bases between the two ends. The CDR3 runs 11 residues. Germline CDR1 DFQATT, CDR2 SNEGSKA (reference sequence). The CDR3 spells CSARERQGYTF. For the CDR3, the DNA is TGCAGTGCTAGAGAGCGGCAAGGCTACACCTTC.

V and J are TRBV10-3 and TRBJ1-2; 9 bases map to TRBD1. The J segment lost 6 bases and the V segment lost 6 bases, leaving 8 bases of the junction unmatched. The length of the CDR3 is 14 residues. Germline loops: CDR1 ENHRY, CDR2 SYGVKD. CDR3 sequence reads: CAIRGTGSLHGYTF. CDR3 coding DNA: TGTGCCATCAGGGGGACAGGGAGCCTTCATGGCTACACCTTC.

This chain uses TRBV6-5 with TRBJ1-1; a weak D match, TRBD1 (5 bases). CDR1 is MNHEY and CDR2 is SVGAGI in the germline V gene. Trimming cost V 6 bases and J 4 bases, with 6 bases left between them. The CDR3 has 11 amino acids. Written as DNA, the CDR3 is TGTGCCAGCAGCGGGGGCACTGAAGCTTTCTTT. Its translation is CASSGGTEAFF.

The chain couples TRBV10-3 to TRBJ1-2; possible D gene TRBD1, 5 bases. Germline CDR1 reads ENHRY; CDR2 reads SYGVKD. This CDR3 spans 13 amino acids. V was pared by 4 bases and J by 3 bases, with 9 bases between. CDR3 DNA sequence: TGTGCCATCAGTGGGCCACAGGACTATGGCTACACCTTC. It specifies CAISGPQDYGYTF.

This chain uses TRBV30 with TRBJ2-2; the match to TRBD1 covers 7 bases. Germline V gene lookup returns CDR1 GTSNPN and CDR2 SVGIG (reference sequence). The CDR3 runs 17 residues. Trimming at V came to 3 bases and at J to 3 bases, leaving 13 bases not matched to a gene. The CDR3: CAWRRRMGQLHTGELFF. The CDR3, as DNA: TGTGCCTGGAGGCGTAGGATGGGACAGCTCCACACCGGGGAGCTGTTTTTT.

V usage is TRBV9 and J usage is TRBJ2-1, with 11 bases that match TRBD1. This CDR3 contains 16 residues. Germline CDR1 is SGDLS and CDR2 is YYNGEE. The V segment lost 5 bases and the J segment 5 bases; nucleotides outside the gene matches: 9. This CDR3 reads CASSASPGQGDNEQFF. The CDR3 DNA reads TGTGCCAGCAGTGCGAGTCCGGGACAGGGGGACAATGAGCAGTTCTTC. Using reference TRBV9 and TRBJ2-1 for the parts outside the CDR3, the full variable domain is DSGVTQTPKHLITATGQRVTLRCSPRSGDLSVYWYQQSLDQGLQFLIQYYNGEERAKGNILERFSAQQFPDLHSELNLSSLELGDSALYFCASSASPGQGDNEQFFGPGTRLTVL.

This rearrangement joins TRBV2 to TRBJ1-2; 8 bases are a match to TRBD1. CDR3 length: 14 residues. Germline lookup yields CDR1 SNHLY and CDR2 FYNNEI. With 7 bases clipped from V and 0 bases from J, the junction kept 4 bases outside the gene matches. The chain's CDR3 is CASIQDRANYGYTF. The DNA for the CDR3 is TGTGCCAGCATTCAGGACAGGGCTAACTATGGCTACACCTTC.

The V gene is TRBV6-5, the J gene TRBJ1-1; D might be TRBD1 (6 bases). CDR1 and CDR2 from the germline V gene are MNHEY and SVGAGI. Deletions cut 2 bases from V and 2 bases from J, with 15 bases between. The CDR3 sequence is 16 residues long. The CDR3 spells CASSYPLSGGNTEAFF. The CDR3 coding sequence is TGTGCCAGCAGTTACCCCTTGTCGGGGGGCAACACTGAAGCTTTCTTT.

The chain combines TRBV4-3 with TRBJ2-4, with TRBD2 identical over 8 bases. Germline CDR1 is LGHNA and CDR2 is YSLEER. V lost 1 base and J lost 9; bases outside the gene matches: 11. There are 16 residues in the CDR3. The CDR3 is CASSQAAAGGGSIQYF. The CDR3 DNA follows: TGCGCCAGCAGCCAAGCGGCGGCGGGGGGCGGCTCCATTCAGTACTTC.

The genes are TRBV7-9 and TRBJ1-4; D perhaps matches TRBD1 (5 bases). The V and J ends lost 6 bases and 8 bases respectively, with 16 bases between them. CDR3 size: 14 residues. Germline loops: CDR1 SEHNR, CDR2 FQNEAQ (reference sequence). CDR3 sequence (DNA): TGTGCCAGCAGTTCGCCGGGGGAATGGGAAAAACTGTTTTTT. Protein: CASSSPGEWEKLFF.

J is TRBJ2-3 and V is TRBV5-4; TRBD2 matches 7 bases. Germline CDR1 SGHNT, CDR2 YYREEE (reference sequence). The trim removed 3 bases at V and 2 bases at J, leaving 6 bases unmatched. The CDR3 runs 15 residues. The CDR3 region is CASSSGLDLTDTQYF. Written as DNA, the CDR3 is TGTGCCAGCAGCTCCGGACTAGATCTCACAGATACGCAGTATTTT.